This is a list of T cell receptor beta chains from one sample in a study of glioma-infiltrating T cells after dendritic cell vaccination. Libraries were prepared by immunoSEQ multiplex PCR; TCRdb keeps only in-frame clonotypes and omits some of them. The sample lists fewer than 85,000 clones, over 85% seen once, with 3% to 4% in the top ten. Sequences were derived from blood, sampled before dendritic cell vaccination. These receptor sequences come from a human donor with glioblastoma. The CDR3 runs from the conserved cysteine through the conserved F or W. The D gene is left open where the match is weak. The size of a clone is reported for some rows only, either as once, few or many, or as a class for expanded clones.

v_call,d_call,j_call,clone_size,cdr3_aa,cdr3_nt
TRBV27,TRBD1,TRBJ1-5,-,CASSLSPGQNQPQHF,TGTGCCAGCAGTTTAAGCCCGGGACAGAATCAGCCCCAGCATTTT
TRBV19,-,TRBJ1-5,-,CASSIDNYSNQPQHF,TGTGCCAGTAGTATAGATAATTATAGCAATCAGCCCCAGCATTTT
TRBV2,-,TRBJ1-2,-,CASRRGRGGYTF,TGTGCCAGCCGGAGGGGACGAGGTGGCTACACCTTC
TRBV6-5,TRBD1,TRBJ2-7,few,CASSYEGTGGPYEQYF,TGTGCCAGCAGTTACGAAGGGACAGGGGGCCCTTACGAGCAGTACTTC
TRBV5-1,TRBD2,TRBJ2-2,-,CASSSLAGDPTGELFF,TGCGCCAGCAGCTCTTTAGCGGGGGATCCTACCGGGGAGCTGTTTTTT
TRBV11-3,TRBD2,TRBJ2-7,few,CASSLAGLAGALTYEQYF,TGTGCCAGCAGCTTAGCGGGGCTAGCGGGGGCCCTTACCTACGAGCAGTACTTC
TRBV5-4,TRBD2,TRBJ2-2,-,CASSPQREVSGELFF,TGTGCCAGCAGCCCCCAACGGGAGGTGAGCGGGGAGCTGTTTTTT
TRBV30,TRBD2,TRBJ2-5,-,CAWRLAGGETQYF,TGTGCCTGGAGGTTAGCGGGAGGGGAGACCCAGTACTTC
TRBV4-1,-,TRBJ1-1,-,CASSQVQGNTEAFF,TGCGCCAGCAGCCAAGTACAGGGCAACACTGAAGCTTTCTTT
TRBV4-1,-,TRBJ1-1,-,CASMRQLNTEAFF,TGCGCCAGCATGAGACAGCTGAACACTGAAGCTTTCTTT
TRBV5-1,-,TRBJ1-2,-,CASSPREFTKNYGYTF,TGCGCCAGCAGCCCCAGAGAATTTACTAAAAACTATGGCTACACCTTC
TRBV6-7,-,TRBJ2-5,-,CASSSGQRETQYF,TGTGCCAGCAGTTCCGGACAGCGAGAGACCCAGTACTTC
TRBV5-1,TRBD1,TRBJ1-6,-,CASSPSGQGSSGSPLHF,TGCGCCAGCAGCCCATCGGGACAGGGGTCAAGTGGATCGCCCCTCCACTTT
TRBV6-1,TRBD2,TRBJ2-1,-,CASSERSTSGGFGEQFF,TGTGCCAGCAGTGAGAGGTCCACTAGCGGGGGCTTCGGTGAGCAGTTCTTC
TRBV7-8,-,TRBJ1-1,-,CASSLGAANTEAFF,TGTGCCAGCAGCTTAGGGGCAGCGAACACTGAAGCTTTCTTT
TRBV19,TRBD1,TRBJ1-1,-,CASSDRGNTEAFF,TGTGCCAGTAGTGACAGGGGGAACACTGAAGCTTTCTTT
TRBV6-1,-,TRBJ2-5,-,CASRIQGMETQYF,TGTGCCAGCAGGATACAGGGAATGGAGACCCAGTACTTC
TRBV6-6,-,TRBJ2-7,-,CASSYGASGEQYF,TGTGCCAGCAGTTACGGTGCTTCGGGGGAGCAGTACTTC
TRBV27,-,TRBJ1-2,once,CASSFGRDYGYTF,TGTGCCAGCAGTTTTGGCAGGGACTATGGCTACACCTTC
TRBV5-4,-,TRBJ2-7,-,CASSLVGGESYEQYF,TGTGCCAGCAGCTTGGTTGGCGGGGAGTCCTACGAGCAGTACTTC
TRBV2,-,TRBJ2-3,-,CASSGYLLSDTQYF,TGTGCCAGCAGTGGGTACTTGCTATCAGATACGCAGTATTTT
TRBV12-5,TRBD1,TRBJ2-1,few,CASGMWTGAGYNEQFF,TGTGCTAGTGGTATGTGGACAGGGGCGGGCTACAATGAGCAGTTCTTC
TRBV18,-,TRBJ1-5,-,CASSPTGRRALNQPQHF,TGTGCCAGCTCACCAACGGGTAGGAGGGCCCTCAATCAGCCCCAGCATTTT
TRBV5-8,TRBD2,TRBJ2-3,-,CASSPGLAGPDTQYF,TGTGCCAGCAGCCCCGGACTAGCGGGCCCAGATACGCAGTATTTT
TRBV6-1,TRBD1,TRBJ1-4,-,CASIPMTGDEKLFF,TGTGCCAGCATCCCGATGACAGGGGATGAAAAACTGTTTTTT
TRBV6-6,-,TRBJ2-7,-,CASSYSYRPHEQYF,TGTGCCAGCAGTTACTCGTACAGGCCCCACGAGCAGTACTTC
TRBV6-1,-,TRBJ1-1,-,CASIVRVEAFF,TGTGCCAGCATTGTACGGGTTGAAGCTTTCTTT
TRBV6-5,-,TRBJ2-7,-,CASSGNRGGTEQYF,TGTGCCAGCAGTGGGAACAGGGGAGGTACCGAGCAGTACTTC
TRBV19,TRBD2,TRBJ2-1,-,CASSKSAGPYNEQFF,TGTGCCAGTAGTAAGTCAGCGGGACCCTACAATGAGCAGTTCTTC
TRBV28,-,TRBJ2-5,-,CASSLGGPGRRETQYF,TGTGCCAGCAGTTTAGGGGGGCCCGGGAGGCGAGAGACCCAGTACTTC
TRBV11-1,TRBD1,TRBJ1-6,once,CASSSRPGQGKGALHF,TGTGCCAGCAGTTCTAGACCGGGACAGGGAAAAGGGGCCCTCCACTTT
TRBV10-3,TRBD1,TRBJ2-7,-,CAISGTGSPYEQYF,TGTGCCATCAGTGGGACAGGGAGTCCGTACGAGCAGTACTTC
TRBV4-1,TRBD1,TRBJ1-5,-,CASSLGTDSNQPQHF,TGCGCCAGCAGCCTTGGGACAGATAGCAATCAGCCCCAGCATTTT